Described below is a single T cell receptor (beta chain) sequence and its context. Its antigen remains unknown. Using immunoSEQ multiplex PCR, the repertoire was profiled, and TCRdb retains in-frame clones only, with some absent. The sample includes about 49,000 clones, about 88% of them seen just once. Per the germline V gene, CDR1 is MNHEY and CDR2 is SMNVEV (reference sequence). V lost 6 bases, J lost 5 bases, and 3 bases stayed unmatched. The CDR3 has 13 amino acids. The sample belongs to a study of OX40 agonist ivuxolimab in advanced cancers. Whole-study findings and limits: Normalized expansion of T-cell clones was also low for some nonresponders.

The chain carries TRBV27 and TRBJ2-7; 11 bases match TRBD2. This clonotype was sampled from an adult with an advanced solid tumor such as melanoma, head and neck, liver or kidney cancer. The sequences come from CD4+ or CD8+ T cells sorted from blood, collected in a trial of the OX40 agonist ivuxolimab. In DNA form, the CDR3 reads TGTGCCAGCAGGGATAGCGGGAGGGACGAGCAGTACTTC. Its translation is CASRDSGRDEQYF.